The rows below give T cell receptor beta chains drawn from one sample of a study of cytomegalovirus exposure and HLA in healthy donors. Libraries were prepared by immunoSEQ multiplex PCR; TCRdb keeps only in-frame clonotypes and omits some of them. The table lists hundreds of thousands of clones, about 77% of them singletons. The specimen sequenced was PBMCs. The receptors were gathered from a boy between 5 and 17 years old in good health and CMV-seronegative. Both conserved end residues are part of each CDR3. Fields, in order: D gene, clone size, V gene, J gene, CDR3 protein, CDR3 DNA. The D gene is left open where the match is weak. Clone size is given for some rows only: seen once, a few or many times, or a class if the clone is expanded.

TRBD1	.	TRBV7-9	TRBJ1-5	CASSLGQGEQPQHF	TGTGCCAGCAGCTTGGGACAGGGCGAGCAGCCCCAGCATTTT
TRBD2	.	TRBV7-8	TRBJ2-1	CASSVTGTSWGEQFF	TGTGCCAGCAGCGTCACCGGGACTAGCTGGGGCGAGCAGTTCTTC
.	.	TRBV5-1	TRBJ2-1	CASSLDYHNEQFF	TGCGCCAGCAGCTTGGACTACCATAATGAGCAGTTCTTC
TRBD1	few	TRBV9	TRBJ2-7	CASSEADRGVPHEQYF	TGTGCCAGCAGCGAGGCGGACAGGGGGGTGCCTCACGAGCAGTACTTC
TRBD1	.	TRBV30	TRBJ1-2	CAWSVQGAGGYTF	TGTGCCTGGAGTGTACAGGGGGCCGGCGGCTACACCTTC
.	.	TRBV7-2	TRBJ1-3	CASSLIGAGNTIYF	TGTGCCAGCAGCTTAATAGGGGCTGGAAACACCATATATTTT
.	.	TRBV7-8	TRBJ2-1	CASSSSDEQFF	TGTGCCAGCAGTAGCTCGGATGAGCAGTTCTTC
TRBD1	.	TRBV30	TRBJ1-2	CAWNPGTAYGYTF	TGTGCCTGGAACCCCGGGACAGCCTATGGCTACACCTTC
.	few	TRBV9	TRBJ1-2	CASSVGTGQGDPYGYTF	TGTGCCAGCAGCGTAGGAACTGGGCAGGGCGACCCCTATGGCTACACCTTC
.	.	TRBV5-6	TRBJ1-2	CASSLVQGGNGYTF	TGTGCCAGCAGCTTGGTGCAGGGTGGTAACGGCTACACCTTC
TRBD2	few	TRBV5-1	TRBJ2-3	CASSLNLAGNTDTQYF	TGCGCCAGCAGCTTAAACTTAGCGGGAAACACAGATACGCAGTATTTT
TRBD1	.	TRBV14	TRBJ1-1	CASDRAMNTEAFF	TGTGCCAGCGACAGGGCGATGAACACTGAAGCTTTCTTT
.	.	TRBV9	TRBJ2-3	CASSPRPSKASTDTQYF	TGTGCCAGCAGCCCGCGTCCTAGCAAAGCTAGCACAGATACGCAGTATTTT
.	few	TRBV5-1	TRBJ2-7	CASSLVGAGRTPYEQYF	TGCGCCAGCAGCTTGGTAGGGGCGGGGAGAACACCCTACGAGCAGTACTTC
.	.	TRBV7-9	TRBJ1-6	CASSLASGSPLHF	TGTGCCAGCAGCTTAGCGTCAGGCTCACCCCTCCACTTT
.	.	TRBV7-8	TRBJ2-7	CASGLRSEQYF	TGTGCCAGCGGTCTTAGGAGCGAGCAGTACTTC
.	.	TRBV5-1	TRBJ2-1	CASSLLDSPPRNEQFF	TGCGCCAGCAGCTTGTTGGACTCACCTCCTCGGAATGAGCAGTTCTTC
TRBD2	.	TRBV4-2	TRBJ2-5	CASSQDWTSGQETQYF	TGTGCCAGCAGCCAAGATTGGACTAGCGGTCAAGAGACCCAGTACTTC
TRBD2	.	TRBV18	TRBJ2-7	CASSPPGGGQDEQYF	TGTGCCAGCTCACCACCGGGCGGGGGGCAGGACGAGCAGTACTTC
.	.	TRBV5-1	TRBJ2-7	CASSLREERYEQYF	TGCGCCAGCAGCTTAAGAGAGGAACGCTACGAGCAGTACTTC
.	.	TRBV2	TRBJ2-1	CASSEEGYNEQFF	TGTGCCAGCAGTGAGGAGGGTTACAATGAGCAGTTCTTC
TRBD2	.	TRBV6-5	TRBJ2-2	CASSLRGGDTGELFF	TGTGCCAGCAGTCTGCGGGGGGGAGACACCGGGGAGCTGTTTTTT
.	.	TRBV5-4	TRBJ2-3	CASSLGPGTDTQYF	TGTGCCAGCAGCTTGGGACCCGGGACAGATACGCAGTATTTT
TRBD1	.	TRBV6-5	TRBJ2-1	CASRATGYNEQFF	TGTGCCAGCAGAGCGACAGGGTACAATGAGCAGTTCTTC
.	.	TRBV11-3	TRBJ1-3	CASSLTTRYTIYF	TGTGCCAGCAGCCTTACGACGCGGTATACCATATATTTT
.	.	TRBV7-9	TRBJ2-7	CSSSLVTTTYEQYF	TGTTCCAGCAGCTTAGTGACTACTACCTACGAGCAGTACTTC